These 18 T cell receptor beta chains share one sample of origin, sequenced in a study of CD8+CD57+ T cells in acquired aplastic anemia. Profiling that covered TCR beta VDJ and CDR3 relied on genomic DNA as its template. MiXCR, applied by TCRdb to the reads, yields one record per CDR3 protein. Of 250,000 to 350,000 distinct CDR3 sequences listed, roughly half are singletons. The sequenced sample was sorted CD4+, CD8+, or CD8+CD57+ T cells (not recorded which) from PBMCs. These receptors were obtained from a human donor with severe aplastic anemia or a healthy control (not recorded which).

This clonotype was seen only a few times. The chain is built from TRBV10-3 and TRBJ2-7, with TRBD2 matching over 12 bases. V was pared by 6 bases and J by 3 bases, with 9 bases of the junction left unmatched. CDR1 is ENHRY and CDR2 is SYGVKD in the germline V gene. The CDR3 has 16 amino acids. The CDR3: CAIRGTPSGGDYEQYF. The DNA of the CDR3 is TGTGCCATCAGGGGGACCCCTAGCGGGGGGGACTACGAGCAGTACTTC.

As for this clonotype: At one boundary the junction diverges from the germline segment, which might be a read error. The chain carries TRBV5-1 and TRBJ2-5, with D perhaps TRBD2 (5 bases). The CDR3 is made up of 14 amino acids. The germline V gene has CDR1 SGHRS and CDR2 YFSETQ. CDR3 sequence reads: CVSSEGRDQETQYF. As DNA, the CDR3 is TGTGTCAGCAGCGAGGGCCGTGACCAAGAGACCCAGTACTTC.

This clonotype was picked up a small number of times. The chain links TRBV20-1 to TRBJ2-3; 7 bases map to TRBD1. There are 15 residues in the CDR3. Germline V CDR1 and CDR2: DFQATT, SNEGSKA (reference sequence). V trimming: 0 bases; J trimming: 2 bases; junction bases outside the gene matches: 5. The CDR3 here is CSAREWDRLTDTQYF. CDR3 DNA: TGCAGTGCTAGAGAATGGGACAGACTCACAGATACGCAGTATTTT.

This clonotype was observed a few times. In DNA, the CDR3 is TGTGCCAGCAGCTTAGTATTGAGCGGCCAAGAGACCCAGTACTTC. It yields the protein CASSLVLSGQETQYF. The V and J genes are TRBV7-8 and TRBJ2-5; the D gene is possibly TRBD2 (5 bases). Trimming removed 1 base at V and 1 base at J, with 10 bases between. The length of the CDR3 is 15 residues. The germline V gene encodes CDR1 SGHVS and CDR2 FQNEAQ.

CDR3 sequence reads: CASRRSFTGGTEAFF. In nucleotides, the CDR3 is TGTGCCAGCAGGAGAAGTTTTACAGGGGGGACTGAAGCTTTCTTT. This chain connects TRBV2 to TRBJ1-1; 8 nucleotides line up with TRBD1. The CDR3 is 15 amino acids. The ends lost 6 bases at V and 5 bases at J; junction bases unmatched: 11. The germline V gene has CDR1 SNHLY and CDR2 FYNNEI.

The chain has TRBV7-3 and TRBJ2-7, with D possibly matching TRBD1 (6 bases). This CDR3 spans 14 amino acids. The germline V gene has CDR1 SGHTA and CDR2 FQGTGA. The V and J ends lost 5 bases and 1 base respectively, with 12 bases between them. In DNA form, the CDR3 reads TGTGCCAGCAGCCTCGACAGGATGTCCTACGAGCAGTACTTC. Residues: CASSLDRMSYEQYF.

This clonotype was observed at least ten times. This rearrangement joins TRBV10-3 to TRBJ1-6; D gene ambiguous. Trimming took off 2 bases at V and 0 bases at J, with 11 bases between the two ends. CDR1 ENHRY and CDR2 SYGVKD come from the germline V gene. The CDR3 sequence is 17 residues long. CDR3: CAISEVYRSSYNSPLHF. CDR3 DNA: TGTGCCATCAGTGAGGTTTACAGAAGCTCCTATAATTCACCCCTCCACTTT.

The V call is TRBV2, the J call TRBJ2-7, with D possibly TRBD2 on 5 matching bases. V gave up 2 bases and J gave up 3 bases, with 8 bases separating them. The CDR3 contains 13 residues. Looked up from germline, CDR1 is SNHLY and CDR2 is FYNNEI. CDR3 in DNA: TGTGCCAGCAGTGAATTAGAGGGCTACGAGCAGTACTTC. Translation: CASSELEGYEQYF.

This chain uses TRBV9 with TRBJ2-3, with D possibly TRBD1 on 6 matching bases. From germline, CDR1 is SGDLS and CDR2 YYNGEE. The CDR3 sequence is 14 residues long. V shed 0 bases and J shed 6 bases, with 11 bases lying between them. This CDR3 reads CASSVEGEWDTQYF. The CDR3 nucleotides read TGTGCCAGCAGCGTAGAGGGGGAGTGGGATACGCAGTATTTT.

The rearrangement joins TRBV11-2 to TRBJ2-1, with 8 bases lining up with TRBD1. The trim removed 8 bases at V and 4 bases at J, leaving 10 bases unmatched. The CDR3 sequence is 15 residues long. The germline V gene has CDR1 SGHAT and CDR2 FQNNGV. The DNA of the CDR3 is TGTGCCAGCTCACCTCCCCGACAGGGGTACAATGAGCAGTTCTTC. It specifies CASSPPRQGYNEQFF.

CDR3 nucleotides: TGTGCCAGCAGTTTACTAGCGGGAGCCTCCGAGCAGTACTTC. It codes for CASSLLAGASEQYF. The J gene is TRBJ2-7, the V gene TRBV12-3 or TRBV12-4; 10 bases map to TRBD2. The CDR3 has 14 residues. V gave up 2 bases and J gave up 6 bases; unmatched junction bases: 4.

This clonotype was observed at least ten times. The chain recombines TRBV28 with TRBJ2-2; unclear D gene. This CDR3 has 15 amino acids. Trimming took 5 bases from V and 4 from J, leaving 14 bases between them. Per germline, CDR1 MDHEN and CDR2 SYDVKM. The CDR3 DNA follows: TGTGCCAGCAGTCCAACTGGCAGAGCCACCGGGGAGCTGTTTTTT. It specifies CASSPTGRATGELFF.

As for this clonotype: Because it lacks the conserved phenylalanine or tryptophan at the end, this CDR3 is likely a read error. This chain connects TRBV5-1 to TRBJ2-3; the D is unclear. TRBJ1-5 explains the end of the DNA better; the J call may be wrong. The CDR3 has 15 residues. The germline V gene encodes CDR1 SGHRS and CDR2 YFSETQ. The CDR3 spells CASSFRVSSTDTQHS. As DNA, the CDR3 is TGCGCCAGCAGCTTTAGGGTATCTAGCACAGATACGCAGCATTCT.

CDR3 residues: CASSLAMGVMYNEQFF. The CDR3 DNA is TGTGCCAGCAGCTTAGCTATGGGTGTGATGTACAATGAGCAGTTCTTC. The rearrangement joins TRBV7-9 to TRBJ2-1; D uncertain. The CDR3 extends over 16 amino acids. V lost 0 bases and J lost 4, with 13 bases in between. The germline V gene has CDR1 SEHNR and CDR2 FQNEAQ (reference sequence).

The chain combines TRBV9 with TRBJ2-2; D uncertain. Germline CDR1 SGDLS, CDR2 YYNGEE. V shed 2 bases and J shed 1 base, with 3 bases lying between them. This CDR3 is 13 amino acids long. CDR3 in amino acids: CASSVRNTGELFF. DNA of the CDR3: TGTGCCAGCAGCGTTAGGAACACCGGGGAGCTGTTTTTT.

At least ten counts were recorded for this clonotype. The CDR3 DNA follows: TGTGCCAGCAGCGCCGGGCGGGGGAACACTGAAGCTTTCTTT. It specifies CASSAGRGNTEAFF. The chain joins TRBV7-3 to TRBJ1-1; D not certain. In germline, CDR1 is SGHTA, CDR2 FQGTGA. Between the trimmed V and J ends, which lost 5 bases and 1 base, there was a span of 11 bases. There are 14 residues in the CDR3.

V gene TRBV9 combines with J gene TRBJ1-6; D call uncertain. This CDR3 spans 12 amino acids. Germline V gene data show CDR1 as SGDLS and CDR2 as YYNGEE. Trimming shortened V by 0 bases and J by 7 bases, and 2 bases separated the two germline ends. The CDR3 region has the DNA TGTGCCAGCAGCGTAGCAAATTCACCCCTCCACTTT. This encodes CASSVANSPLHF.

V gene TRBV20-1 combines with J gene TRBJ2-5, with 7 bases matching TRBD2. The CDR3 runs to 15 residues. Germline V CDR1 and CDR2: DFQATT, SNEGSKA (reference sequence). V lost 3 bases and J lost 5; bases outside the gene matches: 12. The CDR3, as DNA: TGCAGTGCTAGGGTGCCGGGACGGGGGGTGGAGACCCAGTACTTC. This encodes CSARVPGRGVETQYF.